The clone carrying this TCR beta chain was picked up a small number of times. Methods used by the authors: Nucleated cell counts were estimated from reference gene primer amplification. TCRdb's copy holds only in-frame clones and misses some; the assay was immunoSEQ multiplex PCR. That table gives V, J and clone size, and the DNA gave D and trimming. The sample shows 45,000 to 50,000 clones, around 79% of them seen only once. This sample was taken from a study of blood T cell repertoires in COVID-19. Sequenced: peripheral blood. This clonotype was obtained from a human donor with active or convalescent COVID-19. The donor label of this sample is uncertain.

The CDR3 is CASSDGWGGEKLFF. The CDR3 DNA is TGTGCCAGCAGTGACGGATGGGGGGGTGAAAAACTGTTTTTT. The V call is TRBV2, the J call TRBJ1-4; D might be TRBD1 (5 bases). The V and J ends lost 3 bases and 7 bases respectively, with 12 bases between them. CDR3 length: 14 residues. Germline V CDR1 and CDR2: SNHLY, FYNNEI.